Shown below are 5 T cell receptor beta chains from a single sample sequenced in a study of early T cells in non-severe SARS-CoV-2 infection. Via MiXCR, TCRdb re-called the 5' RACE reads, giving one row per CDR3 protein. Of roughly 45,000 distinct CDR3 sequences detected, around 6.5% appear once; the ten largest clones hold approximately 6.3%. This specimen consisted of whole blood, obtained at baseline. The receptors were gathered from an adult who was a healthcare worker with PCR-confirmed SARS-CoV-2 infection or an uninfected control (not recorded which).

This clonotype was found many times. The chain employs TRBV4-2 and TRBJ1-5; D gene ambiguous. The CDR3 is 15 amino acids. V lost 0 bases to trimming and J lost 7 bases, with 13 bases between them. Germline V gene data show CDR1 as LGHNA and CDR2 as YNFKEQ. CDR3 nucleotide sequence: TGTGCCAGCAGCCAAGATCGAGGCATAGGGCAGCCCCAGCATTTT. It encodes CASSQDRGIGQPQHF.

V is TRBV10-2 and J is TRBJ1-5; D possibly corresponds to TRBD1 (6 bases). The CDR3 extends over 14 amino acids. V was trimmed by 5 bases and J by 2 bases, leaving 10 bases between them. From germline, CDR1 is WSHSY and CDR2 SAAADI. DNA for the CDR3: TGCGCCAGCAGTTTCTCAGGGGGCAATCAGCCCCAGCATTTT. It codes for CASSFSGGNQPQHF.

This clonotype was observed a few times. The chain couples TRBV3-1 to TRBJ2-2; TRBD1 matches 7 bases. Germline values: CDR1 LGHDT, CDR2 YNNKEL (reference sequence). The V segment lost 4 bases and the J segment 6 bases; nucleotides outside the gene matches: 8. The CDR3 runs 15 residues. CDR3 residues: CASSPQGLGAGELFF. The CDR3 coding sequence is TGTGCCAGCAGCCCACAGGGGCTGGGGGCCGGGGAGCTGTTTTTT.

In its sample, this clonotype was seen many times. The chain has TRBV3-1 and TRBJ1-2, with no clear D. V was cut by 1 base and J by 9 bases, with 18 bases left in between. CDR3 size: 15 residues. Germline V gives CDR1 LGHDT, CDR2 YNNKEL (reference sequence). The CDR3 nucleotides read TGTGCCAGCAGCCAAGGGTCCGGACCGAAGGACCGCTACACCTTC. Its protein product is CASSQGSGPKDRYTF.

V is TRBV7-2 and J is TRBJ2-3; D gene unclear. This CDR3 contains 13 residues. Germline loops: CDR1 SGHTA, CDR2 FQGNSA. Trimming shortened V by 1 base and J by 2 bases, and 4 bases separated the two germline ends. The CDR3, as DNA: TGTGCCAGCAGCTTAGACGTCACAGATACGCAGTATTTT. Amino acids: CASSLDVTDTQYF.